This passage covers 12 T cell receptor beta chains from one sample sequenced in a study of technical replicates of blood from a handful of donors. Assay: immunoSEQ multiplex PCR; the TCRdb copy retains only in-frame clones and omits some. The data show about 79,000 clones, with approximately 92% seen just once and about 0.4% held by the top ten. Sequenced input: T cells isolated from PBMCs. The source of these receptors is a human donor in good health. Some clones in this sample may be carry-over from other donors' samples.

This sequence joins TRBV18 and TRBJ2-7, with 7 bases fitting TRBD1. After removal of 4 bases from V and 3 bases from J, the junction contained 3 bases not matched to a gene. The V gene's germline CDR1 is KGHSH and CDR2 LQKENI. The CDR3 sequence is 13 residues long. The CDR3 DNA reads TGTGCCAGCTCACGGGACAGTATCTACGAGCAGTACTTC. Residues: CASSRDSIYEQYF.

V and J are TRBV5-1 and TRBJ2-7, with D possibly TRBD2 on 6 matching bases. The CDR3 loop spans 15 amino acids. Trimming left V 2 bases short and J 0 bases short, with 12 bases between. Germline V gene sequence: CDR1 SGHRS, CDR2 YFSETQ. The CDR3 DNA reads TGCGCCAGCAGCTTAATAGCGGTAAGCTCCTACGAGCAGTACTTC. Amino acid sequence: CASSLIAVSSYEQYF. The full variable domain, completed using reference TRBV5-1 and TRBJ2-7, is KAGVTQTPRYLIKTRGQQVTLSCSPISGHRSVSWYQQTPGQGLQFLFEYFSETQRNKGNFPGRFSGRQFSNSRSEMNVSTLELGDSALYLCASSLIAVSSYEQYFGPGTRLTVT.

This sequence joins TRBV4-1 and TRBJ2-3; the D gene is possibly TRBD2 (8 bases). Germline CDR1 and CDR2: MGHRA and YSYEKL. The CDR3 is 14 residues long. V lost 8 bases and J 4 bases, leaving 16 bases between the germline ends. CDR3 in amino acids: CASRPGGGPDTQYF. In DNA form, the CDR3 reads TGCGCCAGCCGCCCGGGAGGGGGCCCAGATACGCAGTATTTT.

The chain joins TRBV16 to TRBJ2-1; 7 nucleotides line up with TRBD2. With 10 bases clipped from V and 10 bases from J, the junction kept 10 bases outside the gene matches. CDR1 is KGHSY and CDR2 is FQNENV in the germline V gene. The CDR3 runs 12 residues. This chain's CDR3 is CATLTSRREQFF. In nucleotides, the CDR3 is TGTGCCACCCTGACTAGCCGAAGAGAGCAGTTCTTC. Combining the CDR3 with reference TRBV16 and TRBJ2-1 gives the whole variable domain GEEVAQTPKHLVRGEGQKAKLYCAPIKGHSYVFWYQQVLKNEFKFLISFQNENVFDETGMPKERFSAKCLPNSPCSLEIQATKLEDSAVYFCATLTSRREQFFGPGTRLTVL.

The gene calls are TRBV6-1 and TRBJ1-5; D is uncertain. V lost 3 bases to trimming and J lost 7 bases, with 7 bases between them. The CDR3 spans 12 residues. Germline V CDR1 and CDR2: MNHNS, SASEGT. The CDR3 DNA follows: TGTGCCAGCAGTGACCTGGGCCAGCCCCAGCATTTT. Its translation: CASSDLGQPQHF.

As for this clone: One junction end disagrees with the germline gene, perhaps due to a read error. The CDR3 DNA is TGTGCCAGCAGTATATCTAAAGGGGCCTCCAATCAGCCCCAGCATTTT. Translated: CASSISKGASNQPQHF. V usage is TRBV27 and J usage is TRBJ1-5; a possible D gene is TRBD1 (5 bases). CDR3 size: 16 residues. CDR1 is MNHEY and CDR2 is SMNVEV in the germline V gene (reference sequence).

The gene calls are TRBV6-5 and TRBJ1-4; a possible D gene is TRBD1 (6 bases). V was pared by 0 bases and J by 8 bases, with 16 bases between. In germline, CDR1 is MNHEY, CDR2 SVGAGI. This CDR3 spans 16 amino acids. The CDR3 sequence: CASSYSIGQGKEKLFF. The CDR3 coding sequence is TGTGCCAGCAGTTACTCGATAGGCCAGGGGAAGGAAAAACTGTTTTTT.

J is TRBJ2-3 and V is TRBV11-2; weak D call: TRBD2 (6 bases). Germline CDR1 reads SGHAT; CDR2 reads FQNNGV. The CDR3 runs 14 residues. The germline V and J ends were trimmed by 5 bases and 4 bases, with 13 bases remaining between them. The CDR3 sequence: CASSLRLVADTQYF. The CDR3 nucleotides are TGTGCCAGCAGCCTCCGACTAGTGGCAGATACGCAGTATTTT.

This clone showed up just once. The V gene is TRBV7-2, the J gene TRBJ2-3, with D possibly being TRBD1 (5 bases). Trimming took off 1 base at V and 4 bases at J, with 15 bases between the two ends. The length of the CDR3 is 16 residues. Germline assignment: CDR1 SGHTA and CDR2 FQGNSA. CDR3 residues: CASSLGAGSLSDTQYF. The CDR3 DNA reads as TGTGCCAGCAGCTTAGGAGCAGGGTCCCTTTCAGATACGCAGTATTTT.

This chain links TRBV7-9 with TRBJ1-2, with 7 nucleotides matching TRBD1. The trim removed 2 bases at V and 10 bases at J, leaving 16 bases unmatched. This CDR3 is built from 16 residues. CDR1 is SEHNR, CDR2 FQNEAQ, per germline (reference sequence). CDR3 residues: CASSLKALATGSDYTF. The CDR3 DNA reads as TGTGCCAGCAGCTTAAAGGCCTTAGCGACAGGGTCGGACTACACCTTC.

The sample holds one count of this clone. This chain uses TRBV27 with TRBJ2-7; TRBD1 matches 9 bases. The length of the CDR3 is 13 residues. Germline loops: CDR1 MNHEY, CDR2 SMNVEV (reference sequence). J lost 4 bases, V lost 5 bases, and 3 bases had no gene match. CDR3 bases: TGTGCCAGCAGTGAAGGGACAGGGTACGAGCAGTACTTC. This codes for CASSEGTGYEQYF.

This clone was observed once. The CDR3 region is CASWVNDGQGLRDTQYF. In DNA form, the CDR3 reads TGTGCCAGTTGGGTTAATGACGGACAGGGCTTAAGGGATACGCAGTATTTT. The rearrangement uses TRBV7-9 and TRBJ2-3; 8 nucleotides agree with TRBD1. J lost 6 bases, V lost 9 bases, and 20 bases had no gene match. The CDR3 is 17 residues long. Germline CDR1 reads SEHNR; CDR2 reads FQNEAQ (reference sequence).